This T cell receptor (beta chain) is from a study (dated by TCRdb to the early 2010s). The CDR3 holds 16 amino acids from the cysteine to the phenylalanine. The only DNA kept is the CDR3, 48 bases in frame from the first base. V is pruned by 0 bases and J by 6 bases, leaving 8 bases of the junction without a gene match. The germline V gene encodes CDR1 LGHNA and CDR2 YNFKEQ. Within its sample, this clonotype is medium-sized (0.01 to 0.1%). No cognate antigen has been identified for it. The input lacks base qualities; no much larger clone sits a single base away. The instrument given in TCRdb is Illumina Genome Analyzer IIx. Starting from the raw public reads, TCRdb applied fastp trimming at Q25, assembled clones with MiXCR and retained in-frame beta chains. Rows matching on CDR3 protein sequence are summarized as one entry with the most common DNA and genes. Within this sample are fewer than 9,000 distinct CDR3 sequences, with over 30% of them counted one time only. The ten largest clones represent roughly 22% of the sample.

Recombination joined TRBV4-2 with TRBJ2-7, with 10 bases in between that match TRBD1. The TCR sequence derives from a human donor. The sequencing sample was made of blood. Here is the DNA: TGTGCCAGCAGCCAAGATTTTTCCGGACAGGGGGTCGAGCAGTACTTC. Translated, this gives CASSQDFSGQGVEQYF.